These T cell receptor beta chains were read from a single sample in a study of shared clonotypes between healthy human individuals. The protocol was immunoSEQ multiplex PCR, while the TCRdb copy is restricted to in-frame clones and leaves out a portion. The sample shows approximately 980,000 clones, roughly 72% of them seen only once. Material: memory CD4+ T cells sorted from blood. Receptors were obtained from a young man in good health. Each CDR3 is given with its conserved first and last residue. The order of the fields is clone size, J gene, V gene, D gene, CDR3 DNA, CDR3 protein. D genes are given only for firm matches. Size is stated for part of the rows, as once, few or many counts, or as a class when the clone is expanded.

clone size: NA
J gene: TRBJ1-5
V gene: TRBV12-5
D gene: NA
CDR3 DNA: TGTGCTAGTGGACGGGTCCAGGGTTGGGCCCCCTATAGCAATCAGCCCCAGCATTTT
CDR3 protein: CASGRVQGWAPYSNQPQHF

clone size: NA
J gene: TRBJ2-1
V gene: TRBV18
D gene: NA
CDR3 DNA: TGTGCCAGCTCACCACCCGACTCCGGGGCCTACAATGAGCAGTTCTTC
CDR3 protein: CASSPPDSGAYNEQFF

clone size: few
J gene: TRBJ2-3
V gene: TRBV10-1
D gene: NA
CDR3 DNA: TGCGCCAGCAGCCCAATAAGGGGTGCAGATACGCAGTATTTT
CDR3 protein: CASSPIRGADTQYF

clone size: NA
J gene: TRBJ2-2
V gene: TRBV29-1
D gene: NA
CDR3 DNA: TGCAGCGCTGGGAAGAATCTTGATACCGGGGAGCTGTTTTTT
CDR3 protein: CSAGKNLDTGELFF

clone size: few
J gene: TRBJ1-5
V gene: TRBV18
D gene: TRBD1
CDR3 DNA: TGTGCCAGCTCAGCGGGACAGGAGAAACAGCCCCAGCATTTT
CDR3 protein: CASSAGQEKQPQHF

clone size: NA
J gene: TRBJ2-7
V gene: TRBV7-9
D gene: TRBD1
CDR3 DNA: TGTGCCAGCAGCCACACGAGACCAGGACAGGACGAGCAGTACTTC
CDR3 protein: CASSHTRPGQDEQYF

clone size: few
J gene: TRBJ1-3
V gene: TRBV7-6
D gene: NA
CDR3 DNA: TGTGCCAGCAGCTTAGGTGGTGGGGATGGAAACACCATATATTTT
CDR3 protein: CASSLGGGDGNTIYF

clone size: NA
J gene: TRBJ2-3
V gene: TRBV28
D gene: TRBD1
CDR3 DNA: TGTGCCAGCAGTACCCGACAGGGCAGCACAGATACGCAGTATTTT
CDR3 protein: CASSTRQGSTDTQYF

clone size: NA
J gene: TRBJ2-5
V gene: TRBV7-7
D gene: TRBD2
CDR3 DNA: TGTGCTAGCAGCTCTAGCGGGGTCGGGGAGACCCAGTACTTC
CDR3 protein: CASSSSGVGETQYF

clone size: NA
J gene: TRBJ2-2
V gene: TRBV2
D gene: NA
CDR3 DNA: TGTGCCAGCATTTGGGCCACCGGGGAGCTGTTTTTT
CDR3 protein: CASIWATGELFF

clone size: NA
J gene: TRBJ2-1
V gene: TRBV19
D gene: NA
CDR3 DNA: TGTGCCAGTAGTATTCGGGCGGCGGGGTTTTACAATGAGCAGTTCTTC
CDR3 protein: CASSIRAAGFYNEQFF

clone size: NA
J gene: TRBJ2-7
V gene: TRBV10-2
D gene: TRBD1
CDR3 DNA: TGCGCCAGCAGTGGCAGGGGGCTAATGCCATCCCGGAGCTACGAGCAGTACTTC
CDR3 protein: CASSGRGLMPSRSYEQYF

clone size: NA
J gene: TRBJ2-1
V gene: TRBV19
D gene: TRBD2
CDR3 DNA: TGTGCCAGTAGCCCCACGACTAGCCGGAACAATGAGCAGTTCTTC
CDR3 protein: CASSPTTSRNNEQFF

clone size: NA
J gene: TRBJ1-2
V gene: TRBV6-1
D gene: TRBD1
CDR3 DNA: TGTGCCAGCAGTGAAGCTTACGGACAGGGGGCTTATGGCTACACCTTC
CDR3 protein: CASSEAYGQGAYGYTF

clone size: NA
J gene: TRBJ1-4
V gene: TRBV5-1
D gene: NA
CDR3 DNA: TGCGCCAGCAGCTTGGATGGGGTCGGGACGCAAAAACTGTTTTTT
CDR3 protein: CASSLDGVGTQKLFF

clone size: NA
J gene: TRBJ1-2
V gene: TRBV5-1
D gene: NA
CDR3 DNA: TGCGCCAGCAGCTTGCTGGGGAATGGCTACACCTTC
CDR3 protein: CASSLLGNGYTF

clone size: NA
J gene: TRBJ2-7
V gene: TRBV4-1
D gene: NA
CDR3 DNA: TGCGCCAGCAGCCAAGACCCCTCTAGGAACTACGAGCAGTACTTC
CDR3 protein: CASSQDPSRNYEQYF

clone size: NA
J gene: TRBJ1-1
V gene: TRBV18
D gene: NA
CDR3 DNA: TGTGCCAGCTCAACCACAGGGTGGACGGCTGAAGCTTTCTTT
CDR3 protein: CASSTTGWTAEAFF

clone size: NA
J gene: TRBJ2-7
V gene: TRBV15
D gene: TRBD2
CDR3 DNA: TGTGCCACCGGCCGGCGGGGGGAGGAGCAGTACTTC
CDR3 protein: CATGRRGEEQYF

clone size: NA
J gene: TRBJ2-1
V gene: TRBV7-2
D gene: NA
CDR3 DNA: TGTGCCAGCAGCTACGGGGCGGGCCTCAATGAGCAGTTCTTC
CDR3 protein: CASSYGAGLNEQFF

clone size: NA
J gene: TRBJ1-1
V gene: TRBV6-1
D gene: NA
CDR3 DNA: TGTGCCAGCAGTCTATCCGTAGAGGATCGAGCTTTCTTT
CDR3 protein: CASSLSVEDRAFF

clone size: NA
J gene: TRBJ2-7
V gene: TRBV10-3
D gene: NA
CDR3 DNA: TGTGCCATCAGTGAGTCGAACGGGGTCGAGCAGTACTTC
CDR3 protein: CAISESNGVEQYF

clone size: few
J gene: TRBJ2-7
V gene: TRBV11-2
D gene: TRBD1
CDR3 DNA: TGTGCCAGCAGCATAGGGGACAGGGGATACGAGCAGTACTTC
CDR3 protein: CASSIGDRGYEQYF

clone size: NA
J gene: TRBJ2-5
V gene: TRBV28
D gene: NA
CDR3 DNA: TGTGCCAGCAGTTCGCCTAGGGGTCCAGAGACCCAGTACTTC
CDR3 protein: CASSSPRGPETQYF

clone size: NA
J gene: TRBJ2-1
V gene: TRBV6-1
D gene: NA
CDR3 DNA: TGTGCCAGCAGGGAGTGGGGGGAGGCCTACAATGAGCAGTTCTTC
CDR3 protein: CASREWGEAYNEQFF

clone size: NA
J gene: TRBJ2-1
V gene: TRBV6-1
D gene: TRBD2
CDR3 DNA: TGTGCCAGCAGTGAAAGTGGCGGGAGGGTCAATGAGCAGTTCTTC
CDR3 protein: CASSESGGRVNEQFF

clone size: NA
J gene: TRBJ2-5
V gene: TRBV27
D gene: NA
CDR3 DNA: TGTGCCAGCCGCACCGGGACCGGTGTATGGGAGACCCAGTACTTC
CDR3 protein: CASRTGTGVWETQYF

clone size: NA
J gene: TRBJ2-2
V gene: TRBV18
D gene: TRBD2
CDR3 DNA: TGTGCCAGCTCACCGGGACTAGCGGGAGAAACCGGGGAGCTGTTTTTT
CDR3 protein: CASSPGLAGETGELFF

clone size: NA
J gene: TRBJ2-5
V gene: TRBV7-9
D gene: NA
CDR3 DNA: TGTGCCAGCAGCTTCGAACAGGGCGCCAGAGAGACCCAGTACTTC
CDR3 protein: CASSFEQGARETQYF

clone size: many
J gene: TRBJ1-3
V gene: TRBV6-5
D gene: TRBD1
CDR3 DNA: TGTGCCAGCAGTTACTCCCAGGGGGTAGGAAACACCATATATTTT
CDR3 protein: CASSYSQGVGNTIYF

clone size: NA
J gene: TRBJ2-2
V gene: TRBV18
D gene: NA
CDR3 DNA: TGTGCCAGCTCACCACTGAAGGGAGCCACCGGGGAGCTGTTTTTT
CDR3 protein: CASSPLKGATGELFF

clone size: NA
J gene: TRBJ2-7
V gene: TRBV5-4
D gene: TRBD1
CDR3 DNA: TGTGCCAGCAGCCCCGGATCCGGACAGGGGCTCTACGAGCAGTACTTC
CDR3 protein: CASSPGSGQGLYEQYF

clone size: NA
J gene: TRBJ2-7
V gene: TRBV6-1
D gene: NA
CDR3 DNA: TGTGCCAGCAGTGAAGCATCGCAGGGGGGAAGGCAGTACTTC
CDR3 protein: CASSEASQGGRQYF

clone size: NA
J gene: TRBJ1-1
V gene: TRBV19
D gene: NA
CDR3 DNA: TGTGCCAGTAGTGTGCACGCCAACACTGAAGCTTTCTTT
CDR3 protein: CASSVHANTEAFF

clone size: NA
J gene: TRBJ2-7
V gene: TRBV2
D gene: NA
CDR3 DNA: TGTGCCAGCAGGGGGGCACTAGCGAGATCCTACGAGCAGTACTTC
CDR3 protein: CASRGALARSYEQYF

clone size: NA
J gene: TRBJ2-6
V gene: TRBV11-1
D gene: TRBD1
CDR3 DNA: TGTGCCAGCAGCTTGAAGACAGGACAGGCGCTCTCTGGGGCCAACGTCCTGACTTTC
CDR3 protein: CASSLKTGQALSGANVLTF

clone size: NA
J gene: TRBJ1-2
V gene: TRBV19
D gene: NA
CDR3 DNA: TGTGCCAGTAGTCAGACAGGCTATGGCTACACCTTC
CDR3 protein: CASSQTGYGYTF

clone size: NA
J gene: TRBJ2-7
V gene: TRBV15
D gene: TRBD1
CDR3 DNA: TGTGCCACCAGCAGATCGAAGACAGGGGATAGCGACGAGCAGTACTTC
CDR3 protein: CATSRSKTGDSDEQYF

clone size: NA
J gene: TRBJ1-6
V gene: TRBV27
D gene: NA
CDR3 DNA: TGTGCCAGCAGTTTATCGGTCGCTATGCCCCTCCACTTT
CDR3 protein: CASSLSVAMPLHF

clone size: NA
J gene: TRBJ2-5
V gene: TRBV5-1
D gene: TRBD1
CDR3 DNA: TGCGCCAGCAGCTTACAGGGGGATCAAGAGACCCAGTACTTC
CDR3 protein: CASSLQGDQETQYF

clone size: NA
J gene: TRBJ1-6
V gene: TRBV4-3
D gene: TRBD1
CDR3 DNA: TGCGCCAGCAGCCAAGATCTCGGACAGGGGAATTCACCCCTCCACTTT
CDR3 protein: CASSQDLGQGNSPLHF

clone size: once
J gene: TRBJ2-4
V gene: TRBV19
D gene: NA
CDR3 DNA: TGTGCCAGTAGTATAGCCGGGGCGGGAAACATTCAGTACTTC
CDR3 protein: CASSIAGAGNIQYF

clone size: NA
J gene: TRBJ2-1
V gene: TRBV5-4
D gene: NA
CDR3 DNA: TGTGCCAGCAACCGGCCCCCTCTCGATGAGCAGTTCTTC
CDR3 protein: CASNRPPLDEQFF

clone size: few
J gene: TRBJ2-5
V gene: TRBV6-1
D gene: NA
CDR3 DNA: TGTGCCAGCAGTGAATTGAAGGAGACCCAGTACTTC
CDR3 protein: CASSELKETQYF

clone size: NA
J gene: TRBJ2-3
V gene: TRBV5-6
D gene: TRBD2
CDR3 DNA: TGTGCCAGCAGCTTGGATTTAGCGGGGCGCACAGATACGCAGTATTTT
CDR3 protein: CASSLDLAGRTDTQYF

clone size: NA
J gene: TRBJ2-1
V gene: TRBV5-1
D gene: TRBD2
CDR3 DNA: TGCGCCAGCAGCTTTGGGGAGACTAGCGGTTACAATGAGCAGTTCTTC
CDR3 protein: CASSFGETSGYNEQFF

clone size: NA
J gene: TRBJ2-3
V gene: TRBV5-1
D gene: TRBD2
CDR3 DNA: TGCGCCAGCAGCTTGTATAGCGGGAGTTCAGATACGCAGTATTTT
CDR3 protein: CASSLYSGSSDTQYF

clone size: NA
J gene: TRBJ2-7
V gene: TRBV28
D gene: TRBD1
CDR3 DNA: TGTGCCAGCCTATCAGGGGGCAGATACGAGCAGTACTTC
CDR3 protein: CASLSGGRYEQYF

clone size: NA
J gene: TRBJ2-1
V gene: TRBV5-1
D gene: TRBD2
CDR3 DNA: TGCGCCAGCAGCCTACTTAGCGGGGGGTTCTACAATGAGCAGTTCTTC
CDR3 protein: CASSLLSGGFYNEQFF

clone size: few
J gene: TRBJ1-2
V gene: TRBV30
D gene: NA
CDR3 DNA: TGTGCCTGGAGTCGGGCAGGTTTTACTTCGAGCTACACCTTC
CDR3 protein: CAWSRAGFTSSYTF

clone size: NA
J gene: TRBJ1-1
V gene: TRBV18
D gene: NA
CDR3 DNA: TGTGCCAGCTCACCGAGGCAGGGGAACACTGAAGCTTTCTTT
CDR3 protein: CASSPRQGNTEAFF

clone size: once
J gene: TRBJ2-4
V gene: TRBV7-3
D gene: TRBD1
CDR3 DNA: TGTGCCAGCAGCCAGACCGGGACAGGGCGCGACATTCAGTACTTC
CDR3 protein: CASSQTGTGRDIQYF